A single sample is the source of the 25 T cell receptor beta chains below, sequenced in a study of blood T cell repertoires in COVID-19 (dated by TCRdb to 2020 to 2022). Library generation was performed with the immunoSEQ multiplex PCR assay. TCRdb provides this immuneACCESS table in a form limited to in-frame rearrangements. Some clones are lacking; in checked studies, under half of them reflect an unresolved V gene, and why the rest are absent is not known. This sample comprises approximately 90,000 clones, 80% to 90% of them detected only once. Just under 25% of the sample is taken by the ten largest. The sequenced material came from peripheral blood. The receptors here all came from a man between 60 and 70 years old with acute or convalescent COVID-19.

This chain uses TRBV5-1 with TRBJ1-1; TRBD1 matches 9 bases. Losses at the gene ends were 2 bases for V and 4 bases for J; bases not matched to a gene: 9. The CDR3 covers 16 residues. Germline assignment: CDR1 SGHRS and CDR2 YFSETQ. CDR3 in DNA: TGCGCCAGCAGCTTAGGGACAGGGAAAAGGGTCACTGAAGCTTTCTTT. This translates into CASSLGTGKRVTEAFF.

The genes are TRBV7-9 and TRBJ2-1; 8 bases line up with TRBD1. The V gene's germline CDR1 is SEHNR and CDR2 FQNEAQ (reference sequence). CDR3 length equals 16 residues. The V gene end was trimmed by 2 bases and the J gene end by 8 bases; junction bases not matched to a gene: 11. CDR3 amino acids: CASSLLGQGAVDEQFF. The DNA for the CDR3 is TGTGCCAGCAGCTTATTGGGCCAGGGGGCTGTCGATGAGCAGTTCTTC. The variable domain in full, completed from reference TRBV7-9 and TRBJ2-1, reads DTGVSQNPRHKITKRGQNVTFRCDPISEHNRLYWYRQTLGQGPEFLTYFQNEAQLEKSRLLSDRFSAERPKGSFSTLEIQRTEQGDSAMYLCASSLLGQGAVDEQFFGPGTRLTVL.

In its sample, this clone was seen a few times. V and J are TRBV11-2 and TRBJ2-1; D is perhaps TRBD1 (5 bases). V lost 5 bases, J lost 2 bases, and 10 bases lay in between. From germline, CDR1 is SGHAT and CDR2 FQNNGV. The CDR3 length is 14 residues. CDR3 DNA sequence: TGTGCCAGCAGCCTACGACAGACCTACAATGAGCAGTTCTTC. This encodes CASSLRQTYNEQFF.

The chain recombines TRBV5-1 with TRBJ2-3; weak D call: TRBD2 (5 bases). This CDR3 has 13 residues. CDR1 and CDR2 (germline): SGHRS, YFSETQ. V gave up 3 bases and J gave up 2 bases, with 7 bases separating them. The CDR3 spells CASSSRDTDTQYF. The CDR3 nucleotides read TGCGCCAGCAGCTCCCGGGACACAGATACGCAGTATTTT.

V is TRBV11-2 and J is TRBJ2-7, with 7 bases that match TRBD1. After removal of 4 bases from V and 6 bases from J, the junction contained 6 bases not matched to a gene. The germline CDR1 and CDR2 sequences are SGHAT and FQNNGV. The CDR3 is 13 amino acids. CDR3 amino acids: CASSSQRDSEQYF. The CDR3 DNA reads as TGTGCCAGCAGCTCCCAGAGGGACAGCGAGCAGTACTTC.

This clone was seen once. CDR3 region: CASSKTINYGYTF. The CDR3 DNA is TGTGCCAGCAGTAAGACAATTAACTATGGCTACACCTTC. This chain links TRBV28 with TRBJ1-2; D not certain. The CDR3 contains 13 residues. The germline gives CDR1 MDHEN, CDR2 SYDVKM. Deletions cut 5 bases from V and 1 base from J, with 8 bases between.

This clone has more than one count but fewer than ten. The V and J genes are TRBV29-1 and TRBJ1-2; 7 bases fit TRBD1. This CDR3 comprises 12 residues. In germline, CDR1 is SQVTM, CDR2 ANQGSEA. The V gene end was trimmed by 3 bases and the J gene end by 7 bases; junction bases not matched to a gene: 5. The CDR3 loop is CSVDETGSGYTF. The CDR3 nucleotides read TGCAGCGTTGACGAGACAGGGAGTGGCTACACCTTC. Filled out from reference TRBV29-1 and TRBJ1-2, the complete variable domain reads SAVISQKPSRDICQRGTSLTIQCQVDSQVTMMFWYRQQPGQSLTLIATANQGSEATYESGFVIDKFPISRPNLTFSTLTVSNMSPEDSSIYLCSVDETGSGYTFGSGTRLTVV.

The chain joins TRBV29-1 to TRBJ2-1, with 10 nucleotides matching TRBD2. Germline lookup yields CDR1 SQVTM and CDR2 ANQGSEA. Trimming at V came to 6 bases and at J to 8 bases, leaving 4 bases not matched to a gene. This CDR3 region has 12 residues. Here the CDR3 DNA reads TGCAGCGTCTTCGGGACTAGCGATGAGCAGTTCTTC. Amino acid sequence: CSVFGTSDEQFF.

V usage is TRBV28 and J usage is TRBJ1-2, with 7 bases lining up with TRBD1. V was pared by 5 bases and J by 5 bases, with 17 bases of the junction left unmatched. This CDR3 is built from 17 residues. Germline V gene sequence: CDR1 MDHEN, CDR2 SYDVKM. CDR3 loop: CASSPQPGQLLPYGYTF. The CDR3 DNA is TGTGCCAGCAGTCCCCAACCGGGACAGTTGCTGCCGTATGGCTACACCTTC.

CDR3 residues: CASSERGGEMSNQPQHF. CDR3 nucleotides: TGTGCCAGCAGTGAAAGAGGGGGCGAAATGAGCAATCAGCCCCAGCATTTT. The chain joins TRBV2 to TRBJ1-5, with 7 nucleotides matching TRBD1. CDR1 is SNHLY and CDR2 is FYNNEI in the germline V gene. The V and J ends lost 2 bases and 1 base, in that order; junction bases with no gene match: 8. This CDR3 is 17 amino acids long.

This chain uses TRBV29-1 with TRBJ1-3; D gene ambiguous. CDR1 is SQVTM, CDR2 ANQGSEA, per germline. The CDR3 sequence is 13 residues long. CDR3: CSWEEEPGNTIYF. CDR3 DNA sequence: TGCAGTTGGGAGGAGGAACCTGGAAACACCATATATTTT.

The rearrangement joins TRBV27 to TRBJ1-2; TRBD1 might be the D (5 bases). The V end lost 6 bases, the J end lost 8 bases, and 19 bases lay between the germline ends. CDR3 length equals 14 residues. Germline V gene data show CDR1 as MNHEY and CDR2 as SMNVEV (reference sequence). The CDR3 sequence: CASRISAGVQGYTF. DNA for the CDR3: TGTGCCAGCAGGATTTCGGCGGGGGTACAGGGCTACACCTTC.

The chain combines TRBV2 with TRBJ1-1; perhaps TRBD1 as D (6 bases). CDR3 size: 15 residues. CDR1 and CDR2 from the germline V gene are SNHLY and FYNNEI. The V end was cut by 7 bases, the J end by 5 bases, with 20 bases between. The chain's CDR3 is CASTVGRGQGTEAFF. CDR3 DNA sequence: TGTGCCAGCACGGTGGGGCGGGGGCAGGGAACTGAAGCTTTCTTT.

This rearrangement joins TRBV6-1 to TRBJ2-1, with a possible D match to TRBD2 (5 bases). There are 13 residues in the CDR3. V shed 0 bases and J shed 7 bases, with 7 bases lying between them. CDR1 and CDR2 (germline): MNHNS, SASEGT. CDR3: CASSEAPGNEQFF. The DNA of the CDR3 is TGTGCCAGCAGTGAAGCCCCGGGAAATGAGCAGTTCTTC.

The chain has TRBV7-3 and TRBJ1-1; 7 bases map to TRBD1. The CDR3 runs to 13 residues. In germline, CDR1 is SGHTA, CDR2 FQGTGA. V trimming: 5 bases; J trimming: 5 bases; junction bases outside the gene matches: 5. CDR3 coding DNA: TGTGCCAGCAGCGCTTCAGGGGGGACTGAAGCTTTCTTT. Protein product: CASSASGGTEAFF.

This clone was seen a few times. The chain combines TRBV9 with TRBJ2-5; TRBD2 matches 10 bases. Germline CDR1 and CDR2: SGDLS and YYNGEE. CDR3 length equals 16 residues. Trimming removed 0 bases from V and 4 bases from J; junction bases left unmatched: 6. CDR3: CASSVEGTSGVETQYF. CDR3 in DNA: TGTGCCAGCAGCGTAGAGGGTACTAGCGGGGTAGAGACCCAGTACTTC.

The CDR3: CSVVSGLLTAPSSYNEQFF. CDR3 coding DNA: TGCAGCGTTGTAAGTGGTTTACTCACGGCCCCTAGCTCCTACAATGAGCAGTTCTTC. The chain couples TRBV29-1 to TRBJ2-1; the D is unclear. The CDR3 sequence is 19 residues long. Trimming took off 4 bases at V and 0 bases at J, with 25 bases between the two ends. Germline loops: CDR1 SQVTM, CDR2 ANQGSEA.

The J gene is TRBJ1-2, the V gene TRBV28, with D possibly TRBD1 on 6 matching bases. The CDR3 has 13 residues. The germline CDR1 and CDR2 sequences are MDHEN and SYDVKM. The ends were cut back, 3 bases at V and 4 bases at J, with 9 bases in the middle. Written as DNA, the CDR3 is TGTGCCAGCAGTTTTACAGGGCCCTATGGCTACACCTTC. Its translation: CASSFTGPYGYTF.

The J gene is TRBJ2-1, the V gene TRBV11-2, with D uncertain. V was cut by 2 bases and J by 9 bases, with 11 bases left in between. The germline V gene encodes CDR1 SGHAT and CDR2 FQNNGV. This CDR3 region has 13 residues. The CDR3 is CASSLWATVEQFF. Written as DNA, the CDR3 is TGTGCCAGCAGCTTATGGGCCACGGTTGAGCAGTTCTTC.

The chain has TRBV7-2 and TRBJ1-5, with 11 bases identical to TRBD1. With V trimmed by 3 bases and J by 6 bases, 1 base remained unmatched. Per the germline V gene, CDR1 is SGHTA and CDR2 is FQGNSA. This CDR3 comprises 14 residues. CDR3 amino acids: CASSLGQGGQPQHF. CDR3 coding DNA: TGTGCCAGCAGCTTGGGACAGGGGGGTCAGCCCCAGCATTTT.

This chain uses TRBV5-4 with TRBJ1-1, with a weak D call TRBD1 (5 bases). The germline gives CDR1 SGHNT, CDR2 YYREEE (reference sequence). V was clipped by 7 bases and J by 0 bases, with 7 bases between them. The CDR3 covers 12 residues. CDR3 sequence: CASGGVNTEAFF. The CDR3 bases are TGTGCCAGCGGAGGGGTGAACACTGAAGCTTTCTTT.

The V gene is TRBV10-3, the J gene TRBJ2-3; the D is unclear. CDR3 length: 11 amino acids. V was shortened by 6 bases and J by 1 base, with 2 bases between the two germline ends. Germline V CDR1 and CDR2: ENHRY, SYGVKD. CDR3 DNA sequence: TGTGCCATCAGCGGCACAGATACGCAGTATTTT. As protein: CAISGTDTQYF.

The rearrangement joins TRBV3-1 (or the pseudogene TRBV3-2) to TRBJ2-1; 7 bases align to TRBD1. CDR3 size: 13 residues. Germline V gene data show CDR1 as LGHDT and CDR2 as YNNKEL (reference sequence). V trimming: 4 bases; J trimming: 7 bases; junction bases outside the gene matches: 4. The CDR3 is CASSLRQGNEQFF. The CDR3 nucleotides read TGTGCCAGCAGCCTCCGACAGGGAAATGAGCAGTTCTTC.

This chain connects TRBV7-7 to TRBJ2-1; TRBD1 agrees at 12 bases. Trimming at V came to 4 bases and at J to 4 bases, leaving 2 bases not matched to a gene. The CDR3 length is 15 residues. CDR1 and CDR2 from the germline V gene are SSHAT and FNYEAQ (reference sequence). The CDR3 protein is CASSSGQGAYNEQFF. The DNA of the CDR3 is TGTGCCAGCAGCTCGGGACAGGGGGCTTACAATGAGCAGTTCTTC.

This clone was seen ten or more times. CDR3: CATSDSGQVGNEQFF. The CDR3 nucleotides are TGTGCCACCAGTGATTCGGGACAGGTCGGGAATGAGCAGTTCTTC. This chain connects TRBV24-1 to TRBJ2-1, with 8 bases that match TRBD1. The CDR3 loop spans 15 amino acids. Losses at the gene ends were 2 bases for V and 7 bases for J; bases not matched to a gene: 6. Germline assignment: CDR1 KGHDR and CDR2 SFDVKD.